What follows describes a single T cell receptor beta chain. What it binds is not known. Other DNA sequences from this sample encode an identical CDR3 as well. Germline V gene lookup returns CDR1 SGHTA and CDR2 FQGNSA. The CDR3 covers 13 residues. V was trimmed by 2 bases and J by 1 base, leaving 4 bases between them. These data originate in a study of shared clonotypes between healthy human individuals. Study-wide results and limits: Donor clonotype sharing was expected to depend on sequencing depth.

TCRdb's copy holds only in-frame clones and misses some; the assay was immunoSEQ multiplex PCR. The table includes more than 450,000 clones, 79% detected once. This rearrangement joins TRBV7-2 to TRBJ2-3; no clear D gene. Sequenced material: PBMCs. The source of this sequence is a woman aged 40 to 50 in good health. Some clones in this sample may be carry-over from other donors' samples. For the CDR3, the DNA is TGTGCCAGCAGCTTATCGCGCACAGATACGCAGTATTTT. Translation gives CASSLSRTDTQYF.